A selection of T cell receptor beta chains follows, all from one sample in a study of post-analysis software for immune sequencing data. From the PCR reads, TCRdb called clonotypes with MiXCR, one entry per CDR3 protein. This repertoire shows a few hundred thousand distinct CDR3 sequences, under 55% found once; its top ten account for 12%. Input material: blood. These receptor sequences come from a girl aged 5-17 years with multiple sclerosis. The CDR3 runs from the conserved cysteine through the conserved F or W. D genes are given only for firm matches. Size tells how often a clone was seen (once, few, many) or the class of an expanded clone, and some rows leave it out.

v_gene	d_gene	j_gene	abundance	CDR3aa	CDR3nt
TRBV9	-	TRBJ2-2	few	CASSVRGQELFF	TGTGCCAGCAGCGTAAGGGGTCAGGAGCTGTTTTTT
TRBV4-2	-	TRBJ1-5	-	CASSRNRAQPQHF	TGTGCCAGCAGCCGAAACAGGGCTCAGCCCCAGCATTTT
TRBV9	TRBD2	TRBJ2-1	-	CASSVASGVAVDEQFF	TGTGCCAGCAGCGTAGCTAGCGGGGTGGCGGTCGATGAGCAGTTCTTC
TRBV24-1	TRBD1	TRBJ2-6	-	CATSDSPGQENSGANVLTF	TGTGCCACCAGTGATTCGCCGGGACAGGAGAACTCTGGGGCCAACGTCCTGACTTTC
TRBV5-4	TRBD1	TRBJ2-7	-	CASSLDSRGYSSYEQYF	TGTGCCAGCAGCTTAGACAGCAGGGGGTACAGCTCCTACGAGCAGTACTTC
TRBV29-1	TRBD1	TRBJ1-2	-	CSVRDGDRGYIGYGNTF	TGCAGCGTTAGAGACGGGGACAGGGGATATATAGGCTATGGCAACACCTTC
TRBV29-1	-	TRBJ2-7	-	CSVDQGDPLHEQYF	TGCAGCGTTGATCAAGGGGACCCCCTTCACGAGCAGTACTTC
TRBV5-6	TRBD1	TRBJ2-1	-	CASSAPQGARYEQFF	TGTGCCAGCAGCGCGCCACAGGGGGCTCGTTATGAGCAGTTCTTC
TRBV9	TRBD2	TRBJ2-7	-	CASSVGLADYVQYF	TGTGCCAGCAGCGTAGGCCTAGCGGACTACGTGCAGTACTTC
TRBV28	-	TRBJ2-7	-	CASTQRYEQYF	TGTGCCAGCACTCAGAGGTACGAGCAGTACTTC
TRBV20-1	TRBD1	TRBJ1-2	few	CSAPRQGDYGYTF	TGCAGTGCTCCTCGACAGGGGGACTATGGCTACACCTTC
TRBV28	TRBD2	TRBJ2-3	-	CASRLAGGPPDTQYF	TGTGCCAGCAGATTAGCGGGAGGGCCCCCAGATACGCAGTATTTT
TRBV6-5	TRBD1	TRBJ2-7	-	CASSRDRRYEQYF	TGTGCCAGCAGCAGGGACAGGAGGTACGAGCAGTACTTC
TRBV3-1	-	TRBJ2-1	few	CASSRTRGNEQFF	TGTGCCAGCAGCCGCACTCGGGGCAATGAGCAGTTCTTC
TRBV20-1	-	TRBJ2-7	-	CSAHSDTRLYEQYF	TGCAGTGCGCATTCCGACACCCGTCTCTACGAGCAGTACTTC
TRBV24-1	TRBD2	TRBJ2-3	-	CATSDWGLAATDTQYF	TGTGCCACCAGTGATTGGGGACTAGCGGCGACAGATACGCAGTATTTT
TRBV7-9	TRBD1	TRBJ2-3	-	CASSTTRQGAWTDTQYF	TGTGCCAGCAGCACAACTCGACAGGGGGCATGGACAGATACGCAGTATTTT
TRBV2	TRBD2	TRBJ2-7	once	CASSGYTSGTYEQYF	TGTGCCAGCAGTGGGTATACTAGCGGAACCTACGAGCAGTACTTC
TRBV5-1	-	TRBJ2-5	-	CASSPLDGQETQYF	TGCGCCAGCAGCCCCCTTGACGGACAAGAGACCCAGTACTTC
TRBV12-3/TRBV12-4	TRBD2	TRBJ2-7	-	CASSPRASGAYEQYF	TGTGCCAGCAGTCCCCGGGCTAGCGGAGCCTACGAGCAGTACTTC
TRBV20-1	TRBD1	TRBJ2-1	once	CSANGRGTGNNEQFF	TGCAGTGCTAATGGAAGGGGGACAGGAAACAATGAGCAGTTCTTC
TRBV7-3	TRBD1	TRBJ1-1	few	CASSADRGGGTEAFF	TGTGCCAGCAGCGCCGACAGGGGCGGGGGCACTGAAGCTTTCTTT
TRBV10-3	TRBD1	TRBJ1-5	-	CAISTDRGQPQHF	TGTGCCATCAGCACTGACAGGGGCCAGCCCCAGCATTTT
TRBV12-3/TRBV12-4	-	TRBJ2-7	few	CASSLGQPQGEQYF	TGTGCCAGCAGTTTAGGACAGCCCCAGGGCGAGCAGTACTTC
TRBV7-9	-	TRBJ2-5	-	CASRLTGQYQETQYF	TGTGCCAGCAGACTCACCGGACAGTACCAAGAGACCCAGTACTTC
TRBV7-6	-	TRBJ2-1	few	CASSFDTYNEQFF	TGTGCCAGCAGCTTCGACACCTACAATGAGCAGTTCTTC
TRBV29-1	TRBD2	TRBJ2-1	-	CSVAGLAGTNEQFF	TGCAGCGTTGCGGGACTAGCGGGCACCAATGAGCAGTTCTTC
TRBV13	-	TRBJ2-7	-	CASTNLDSSYEQYF	TGTGCCAGCACCAATCTTGACAGCTCCTACGAGCAGTACTTC
TRBV7-9	-	TRBJ2-1	-	CASSLAPAGPYNEQFF	TGTGCCAGCAGCTTAGCTCCAGCGGGCCCTTACAATGAGCAGTTCTTC
TRBV20-1	-	TRBJ1-2	-	CSARGQFGGYTF	TGCAGTGCTAGAGGGCAGTTTGGCGGCTACACCTTC
TRBV20-1	-	TRBJ2-4	-	CSARILAKNIQYF	TGCAGTGCTAGGATATTAGCCAAAAACATTCAGTACTTC
TRBV18	-	TRBJ2-7	few	CASSRVSGTSSYEQYF	TGTGCCAGCTCACGTGTTAGCGGAACGAGCTCCTACGAGCAGTACTTC
TRBV7-2	TRBD2	TRBJ2-3	-	CASSLAGDNEQYF	TGTGCCAGCAGCTTGGCGGGAGACAATGAGCAGTATTTT
TRBV19	TRBD1	TRBJ1-6	-	CASSLIAQGWNSPLHF	TGTGCCAGTAGTCTGATCGCACAGGGGTGGAATTCACCCCTCCACTTT
TRBV29-1	-	TRBJ1-1	-	CTPGTEAFF	TGCACCCCAGGGACTGAAGCTTTCTTT
TRBV9	TRBD2	TRBJ2-1	-	CASSVVSSGYNEQFF	TGTGCCAGCAGCGTAGTGTCTAGCGGTTACAATGAGCAGTTCTTC
TRBV20-1	-	TRBJ2-1	-	CSASRARAYNEQFF	TGCAGTGCTAGTAGGGCTAGAGCCTACAATGAGCAGTTCTTC
TRBV24-1	-	TRBJ2-1	-	CATSDFPRYNEQFF	TGTGCCACCAGTGATTTCCCCAGATACAATGAGCAGTTCTTC
TRBV24-1	TRBD1	TRBJ2-1	-	CATSDQRQGPTHEQFF	TGTGCCACCAGTGACCAGAGACAGGGACCCACTCATGAGCAGTTCTTC
TRBV20-1	-	TRBJ2-1	-	CSARWQANNEQFF	TGCAGTGCTAGATGGCAGGCTAACAATGAGCAGTTCTTC
TRBV5-1	-	TRBJ2-5	-	CASSLVGSARGQETQYF	TGCGCCAGCAGCTTGGTAGGCTCCGCCAGGGGTCAAGAGACCCAGTACTTC
TRBV28	-	TRBJ2-1	-	CASSLIRGSLYNEQFF	TGTGCCAGCAGTTTAATTCGGGGGTCTCTCTACAATGAGCAGTTCTTC
TRBV7-3	TRBD1	TRBJ2-7	-	CASSLMGQGSNEQYF	TGTGCCAGCAGCTTAATGGGACAGGGTTCGAATGAGCAGTACTTC
TRBV5-1	-	TRBJ1-1	-	CASSFRDGYTEAFF	TGCGCCAGCAGCTTCCGGGACGGCTACACTGAAGCTTTCTTT
TRBV5-4	TRBD1	TRBJ1-1	-	CASSSSRGHVNTEAFF	TGTGCCAGCAGCTCCTCCAGGGGGCATGTGAACACTGAAGCTTTCTTT
TRBV5-1	-	TRBJ1-5	few	CASSPGGGNQPQHF	TGCGCCAGCAGCCCCGGCGGGGGCAATCAGCCCCAGCATTTT
TRBV19	TRBD1	TRBJ2-1	-	CASSIGQGAYNEQFF	TGTGCCAGTAGTATAGGACAGGGGGCGTACAATGAGCAGTTCTTC
TRBV6-5	-	TRBJ2-2	-	CASRSRTNTGELFF	TGTGCCAGCAGGTCCCGAACGAACACCGGGGAGCTGTTTTTT
TRBV2	TRBD2	TRBJ2-1	-	CASSETRGGGHEQFF	TGTGCCAGCAGTGAGACGCGCGGGGGGGGACATGAGCAGTTCTTC
TRBV29-1	TRBD1	TRBJ1-1	-	CSVEQGMNTEAFF	TGCAGCGTAGAACAGGGGATGAACACTGAAGCTTTCTTT
TRBV6-6	-	TRBJ2-5	few	CASSLGAPARGQETQYF	TGTGCCAGCAGCCTAGGCGCCCCAGCCAGGGGCCAAGAGACCCAGTACTTC
TRBV6-5	-	TRBJ2-1	-	CTSSSIQPNEQFF	TGTACCAGCAGTTCTATCCAACCCAATGAGCAGTTCTTC
TRBV7-9	TRBD1	TRBJ1-5	-	CASSSTGTANQPQHF	TGTGCCAGCAGCTCGACCGGGACAGCGAATCAGCCCCAGCATTTT
TRBV12-3/TRBV12-4	TRBD1	TRBJ1-5	many	CASSRTGGFQPQHF	TGTGCCAGCAGTCGGACAGGGGGATTTCAGCCCCAGCATTTT
TRBV7-9	-	TRBJ2-5	-	CASSFSGDYQETQYF	TGTGCCAGCAGCTTTTCCGGGGATTACCAAGAGACCCAGTACTTC
TRBV12-3/TRBV12-4	-	TRBJ2-7	-	CASSLGGGEQYF	TGTGCCAGCAGTTTGGGGGGTGGCGAGCAGTACTTC